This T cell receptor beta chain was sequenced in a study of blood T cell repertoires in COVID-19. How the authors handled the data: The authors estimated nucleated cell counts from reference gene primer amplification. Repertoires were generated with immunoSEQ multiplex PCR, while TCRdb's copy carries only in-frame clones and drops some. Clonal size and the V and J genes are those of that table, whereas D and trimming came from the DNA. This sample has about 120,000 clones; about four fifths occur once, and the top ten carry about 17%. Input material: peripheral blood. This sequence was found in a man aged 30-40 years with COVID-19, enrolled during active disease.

The CDR3 DNA is TGTGCCAGCAGTCTCAGCAGGGGTGAACAGCCCCAGCATTTT. This translates into CASSLSRGEQPQHF. The chain is built from TRBV2 and TRBJ1-5, with D possibly being TRBD1 (6 bases). The CDR3 spans 14 residues. Looked up from germline, CDR1 is SNHLY and CDR2 is FYNNEI. V lost 5 bases and J 7 bases, leaving 15 bases between the germline ends.